Following are 6 T cell receptor beta chains from one sample sequenced in a study of blood T cell repertoires in COVID-19. The assay was immunoSEQ multiplex PCR, and TCRdb's table has in-frame clones only and misses some. The table records about 200,000 clones, roughly 89% of them present only once. Material: peripheral blood. The receptors shown here come from a man aged 55 to 70 who had recovered from COVID-19.

The rearrangement uses TRBV11-2 and TRBJ2-4; 10 positions agree with TRBD1. The length of the CDR3 is 16 residues. Germline CDR1 reads SGHAT; CDR2 reads FQNNGV. V lost 1 base to trimming and J lost 5 bases; unmatched junction nucleotides: 5. CDR3 sequence (DNA): TGTGCCAGCAGCTTAGGTGGGACAGGGGCTCAAAACATTCAGTACTTC. It translates to CASSLGGTGAQNIQYF.

The chain links TRBV5-1 to TRBJ1-5; possible D gene TRBD1, 6 bases. Trimming stripped 5 bases from V and 0 bases from J, with 15 bases between. The CDR3 sequence is 16 residues long. The germline CDR1 and CDR2 sequences are SGHRS and YFSETQ. The CDR3 is CASREYAGDSNQPQHF. The CDR3, as DNA: TGCGCCAGCAGGGAATACGCAGGGGATAGCAATCAGCCCCAGCATTTT.

The chain couples TRBV5-1 to TRBJ2-5; D unclear. V was trimmed by 5 bases and J by 4 bases, leaving 12 bases between them. Germline loops: CDR1 SGHRS, CDR2 YFSETQ. The CDR3 loop spans 13 amino acids. In DNA form, the CDR3 reads TGCGCCAGCAGTAGTGGTGCTACAGAGACCCAGTACTTC. Its protein product is CASSSGATETQYF.

The V gene is TRBV7-6, the J gene TRBJ2-7, with a tentative D call TRBD2 (5 bases). CDR1 is SGHVS, CDR2 FNYEAQ, per germline. This CDR3 is built from 15 residues. V shed 1 base and J shed 0 bases, with 10 bases lying between them. The CDR3 DNA sequence: TGTGCCAGCAGCTTAGTCTCTGGGAGCTCCTACGAGCAGTACTTC. This translates into CASSLVSGSSYEQYF.

The rearrangement joins TRBV2 to TRBJ1-5; TRBD1 is a possible D gene (6 bases). V lost 4 bases, J lost 4 bases, and 11 bases lay in between. Germline V gene lookup returns CDR1 SNHLY and CDR2 FYNNEI. The CDR3 loop spans 14 amino acids. This CDR3 is CASSATGPNQPQHF. The CDR3 bases are TGTGCCAGCAGTGCGACAGGACCAAATCAGCCCCAGCATTTT.

This clone was seen only a few times. The J gene is TRBJ1-2, the V gene TRBV6-5, with D possibly TRBD1 on 5 matching bases. Deletions cut 5 bases from V and 1 base from J, with 14 bases between. Germline V gene lookup returns CDR1 MNHEY and CDR2 SVGAGI. CDR3 length: 15 residues. The CDR3 loop is CASSPPGRGNYGYTF. For the CDR3, the DNA is TGTGCCAGCAGTCCCCCAGGGAGGGGTAACTATGGCTACACCTTC.